The present T cell receptor (beta chain) was sequenced within a study of PD-L1 blockade in urothelial cancer (dated by TCRdb to the late 2010s). Background on the whole study: All patients started therapy at some point between 2014 and 2016 and received atezolizumab 1,200 mg intravenously every 3 weeks. About 90% of the 29 patients were males with bladder-origin urothelial cancer, and 18 of 29 reported a prior smoking history. Patients had an ECOG performance status of 0 or 1 and had received between 0 and 3 prior chemotherapy regimens. Blood samples were analyzed at two time points: 3 weeks after treatment start (second dose) and 6 weeks after treatment start. Blood samples gave median yields of roughly 150,000 T cells and over 80,000 unique TCRs, along with a median clonality of about 0.084. The study was an exploratory multi-omic analysis of somatic, immune and clinical correlates of response to PD-L1 blockade with atezolizumab in urothelial cancer. Pretreatment tumor samples, along with matched peripheral blood serially collected before and after atezolizumab treatment, were subjected to TCR sequencing. Durable clinical benefit meant progression-free survival longer than 6 months, and TCR features were also tested against progression-free and overall survival. In the same patients, whole exome sequencing and RNA sequencing of pretreatment tumors were performed in addition to TCR sequencing. Durable clinical benefit was achieved by nine patients and was not achieved by 20 patients. Pretreatment blood TCR-seq was available for around 29 patients, at least one posttreatment blood collection was obtained for 24 patients, and tumor TCR-seq was available for 24 patients. Overall study outcomes, separate from this receptor: Because the sample size was small (n ≈ 30) and many of the analyses were exploratory, the results are meant to be hypothesis-generating. A pretreatment peripheral blood TCR clonality below the median was linked to improved progression-free and overall survival. Greater expansion of tumor-associated TCR clones in peripheral blood 3 weeks after the start of treatment was observed in patients with durable benefit (n of about 20, p = 0.022).

This sample's time point label indicates: peripheral blood 6 weeks after treatment start. A cohort of about 30 patients with locally advanced or metastatic urothelial carcinoma, treated at Memorial Sloan Kettering on a trial protocol, was included. Peripheral blood mononuclear cells were collected pretreatment and during treatment, with between 1 and 8 total time points per patient. The Qiagen DNeasy Blood extraction kit was used to purify genomic DNA from total PBMCs and tumor samples. PBMCs were collected pretreatment and during treatment and were isolated and stored as previously described. A word on this clone: Its antigen specificity is not known. No much larger clonotype is one base removed from it; base qualities were not supplied.

Clipping removes 7 bases from V and 5 bases from J, with 14 as the unmatched junction base count. The CDR3 measures 15 amino acids from cysteine to phenylalanine. The entry retains the CDR3 DNA only, 45 bases that are in frame from base 1. The germline V gene encodes CDR1 MNHNS and CDR2 SASEGT. Each PCR received spiked-in synthetic TCR analog templates so that absolute template abundance could be estimated from read counts. The immunoSEQ assay was used to amplify TCRbeta CDR3 regions from genomic DNA with bias-controlled V and J gene primers. Sequencing of rearranged TCRbeta segments was done at approximately 20X coverage. As for how the authors treated the data: Sequencing errors were corrected by clustering and CDR3s were annotated against IMGT to assign V, D and J genes. Downstream analyses used only productive TCRbeta rearrangements and left out out-of-frame or stop-codon sequences. Clonality was calculated as one minus the Shannon entropy normalized by the log of the number of unique productive sequences. Clones differing between time points or between blood and tumor were identified using Fisher's exact test with Benjamini-Hochberg correction, with an adjusted p below 0.01 applied as the threshold. The table comes from immuneACCESS by way of TCRdb, which keeps in-frame sequences with V and J called. Part of the clones is missing from these tables; in studies checked, under half for an unresolved V gene and the rest for unknown reasons. The V and J calls and the clone size are those of that table, but D and trimming were determined from the DNA. Across this sample there are 72,000 or so clones, with around nine tenths seen only once. The ten largest make up roughly 10% of the sample.

This specimen consisted of PBMCs, obtained around atezolizumab (anti-PD-L1) treatment. This clonotype originated in a man aged 55-75 years with urothelial cancer. The chain is made from TRBV6-1 and TRBJ2-7; 7 bases in between match TRBD2. DNA sequence: TGTGCCAGCACCGGGGTAGCGGGCACCGTTGACGAGCAGTACTTC. It specifies CASTGVAGTVDEQYF.